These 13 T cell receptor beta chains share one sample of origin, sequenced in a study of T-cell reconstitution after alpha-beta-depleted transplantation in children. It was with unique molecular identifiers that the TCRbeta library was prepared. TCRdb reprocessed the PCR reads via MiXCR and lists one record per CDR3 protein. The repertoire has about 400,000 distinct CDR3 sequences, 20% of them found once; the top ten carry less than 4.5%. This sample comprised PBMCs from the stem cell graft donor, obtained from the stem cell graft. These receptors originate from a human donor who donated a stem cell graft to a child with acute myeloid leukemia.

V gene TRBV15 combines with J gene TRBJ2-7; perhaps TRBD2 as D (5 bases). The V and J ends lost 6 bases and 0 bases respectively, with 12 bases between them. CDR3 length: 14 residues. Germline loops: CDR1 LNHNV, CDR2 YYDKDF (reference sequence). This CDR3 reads CATSQFRDSYEQYF. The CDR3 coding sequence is TGTGCCACCAGTCAGTTCCGGGACTCCTACGAGCAGTACTTC.

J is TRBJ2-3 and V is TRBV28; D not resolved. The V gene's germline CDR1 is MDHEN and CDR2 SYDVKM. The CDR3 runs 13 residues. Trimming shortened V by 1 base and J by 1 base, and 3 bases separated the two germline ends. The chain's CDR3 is CASSLFRTDTQYF. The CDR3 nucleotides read TGTGCCAGCAGTTTATTCCGCACAGATACGCAGTATTTT. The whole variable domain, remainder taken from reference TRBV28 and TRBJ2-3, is DVKVTQSSRYLVKRTGEKVFLECVQDMDHENMFWYRQDPGLGLRLIYFSYDVKMKEKGDIPEGYSVSREKKERFSLILESASTNQTSMYLCASSLFRTDTQYFGPGTRLTVL.

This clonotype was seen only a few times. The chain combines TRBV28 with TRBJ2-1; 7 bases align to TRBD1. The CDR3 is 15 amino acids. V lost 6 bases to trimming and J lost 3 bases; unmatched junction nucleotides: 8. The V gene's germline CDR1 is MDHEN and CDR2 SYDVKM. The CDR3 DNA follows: TGTGCCAGCAGCCCTACAGGGGTGCTCTACAATGAGCAGTTCTTC. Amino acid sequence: CASSPTGVLYNEQFF.

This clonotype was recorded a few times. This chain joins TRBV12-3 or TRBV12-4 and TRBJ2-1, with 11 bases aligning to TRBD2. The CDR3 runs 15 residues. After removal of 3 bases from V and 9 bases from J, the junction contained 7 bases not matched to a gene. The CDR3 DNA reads TGTGCCAGCAGTTTTAGCGGGAGGGGTTTAGCTGAGCAGTTCTTC. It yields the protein CASSFSGRGLAEQFF.

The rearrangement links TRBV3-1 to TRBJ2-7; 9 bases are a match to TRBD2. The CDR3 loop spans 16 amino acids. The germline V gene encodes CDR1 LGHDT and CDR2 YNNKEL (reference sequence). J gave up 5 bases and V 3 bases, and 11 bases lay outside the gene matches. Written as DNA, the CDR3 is TGTGCCAGCAGCCACTTCTCGACTAGCGGATCTCACGAGCAGTACTTC. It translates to CASSHFSTSGSHEQYF.

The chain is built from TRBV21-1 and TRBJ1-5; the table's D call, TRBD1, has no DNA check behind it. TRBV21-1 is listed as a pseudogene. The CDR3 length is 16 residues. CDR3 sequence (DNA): TGTGCCAGCGGGCAAGCAGGGGATGACCATCTTAGGCCCCAGCATTTT. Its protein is CASGQAGDDHLRPQHF.

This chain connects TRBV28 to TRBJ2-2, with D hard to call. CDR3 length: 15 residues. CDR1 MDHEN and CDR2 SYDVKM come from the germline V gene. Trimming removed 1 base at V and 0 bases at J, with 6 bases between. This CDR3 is CASSLFVANTGELFF. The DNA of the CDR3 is TGTGCCAGCAGTTTATTCGTGGCGAACACCGGGGAGCTGTTTTTT.

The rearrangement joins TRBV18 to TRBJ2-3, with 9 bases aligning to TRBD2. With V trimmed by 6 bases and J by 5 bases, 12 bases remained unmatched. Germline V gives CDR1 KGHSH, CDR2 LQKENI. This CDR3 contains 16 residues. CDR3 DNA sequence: TGTGCCAGCTCGTGGATTAGCGGGAGAATGAGAGATACGCAGTATTTT. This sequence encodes CASSWISGRMRDTQYF. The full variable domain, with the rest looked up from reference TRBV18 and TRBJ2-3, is NAGVMQNPRHLVRRRGQEARLRCSPMKGHSHVYWYRQLPEEGLKFMVYLQKENIIDESGMPKERFSAEFPKEGPSILRIQQVVRGDSAAYFCASSWISGRMRDTQYFGPGTRLTVL.

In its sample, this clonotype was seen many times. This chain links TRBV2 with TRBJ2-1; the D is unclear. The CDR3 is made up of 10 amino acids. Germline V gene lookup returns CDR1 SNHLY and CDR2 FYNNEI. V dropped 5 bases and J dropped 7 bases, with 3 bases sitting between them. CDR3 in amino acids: CASSRNEQFF. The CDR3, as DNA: TGTGCCAGCAGTCGAAATGAGCAGTTCTTC.

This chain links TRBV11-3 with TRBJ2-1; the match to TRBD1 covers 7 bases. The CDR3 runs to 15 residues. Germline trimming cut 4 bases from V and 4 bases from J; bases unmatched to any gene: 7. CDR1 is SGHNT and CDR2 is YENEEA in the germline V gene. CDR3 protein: CASSSRDSEYNEQFF. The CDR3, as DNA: TGTGCCAGCAGCTCCCGGGACAGTGAATACAATGAGCAGTTCTTC.

The CDR3: CASSPLSNQETQYF. CDR3 sequence (DNA): TGTGCCAGCTCACCCCTGAGCAACCAAGAGACCCAGTACTTC. This chain links TRBV18 with TRBJ2-5; the D is unclear. The germline V gene encodes CDR1 KGHSH and CDR2 LQKENI. The CDR3 covers 14 residues. The V and J ends lost 3 bases and 0 bases respectively, with 8 bases between them.

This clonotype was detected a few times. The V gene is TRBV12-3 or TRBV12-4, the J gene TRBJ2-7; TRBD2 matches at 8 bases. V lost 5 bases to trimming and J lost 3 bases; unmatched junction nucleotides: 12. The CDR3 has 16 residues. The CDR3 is CASSLGASGLFYEQYF. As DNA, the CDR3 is TGTGCCAGCAGTCTCGGTGCTAGCGGGCTGTTCTACGAGCAGTACTTC.

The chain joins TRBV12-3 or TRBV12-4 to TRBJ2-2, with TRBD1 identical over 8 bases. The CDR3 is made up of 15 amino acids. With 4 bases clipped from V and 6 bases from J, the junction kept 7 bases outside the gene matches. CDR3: CASSSGTGRPGELFF. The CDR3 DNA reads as TGTGCCAGCAGTTCAGGGACAGGACGCCCCGGGGAGCTGTTTTTT.